Shown below are 26 T cell receptor beta chains from a single sample sequenced in a study of tumor-infiltrating lymphocytes in primary liver carcinoma. With 500 ng total RNA as template and a constant-region primer, TCR beta cDNA was made. ARM-PCR, slightly modified, supplied the TCR beta libraries through three nested multiplex PCR rounds. Use of TRBV1-TRBV30 forward primers with a C-beta reverse primer characterized the first two PCR rounds, which lasted around 9 cycles each. TCRdb ran MiXCR on the multiplex PCR reads and lists one entry per CDR3 protein. The table shows more than 150,000 distinct CDR3 sequences, with 60% occurring only once. The study extracted blood RNA from unsorted whole blood and also extracted germline DNA. The sample comprised peripheral blood. These receptor sequences come from a middle-aged man with primary liver carcinoma and hepatitis B virus infection.

The CDR3 spells CASSQDAQGRSQHF. CDR3 DNA: TGCGCCAGCAGCCAAGATGCACAGGGTAGGTCCCAGCATTTT. The rearrangement joins TRBV4-1 to TRBJ1-5; TRBD1 is a possible D gene (6 bases). Germline CDR1 MGHRA, CDR2 YSYEKL. Between the trimmed V and J ends, which lost 0 bases and 11 bases, there was a span of 14 bases. This CDR3 comprises 14 residues.

This clonotype was seen many times. The chain recombines TRBV10-3 with TRBJ2-3; no reliable D call. This CDR3 region has 13 residues. Deletions cut 8 bases from V and 3 bases from J, with 12 bases between. Germline CDR1 ENHRY, CDR2 SYGVKD. For the CDR3, the DNA is TGTGCCATCGGGAACCCCGGGACAGATACGCAGTATTTT. It yields the protein CAIGNPGTDTQYF.

This clonotype was counted many times. The chain has TRBV11-2 and TRBJ1-3, with a tentative D call TRBD1 (6 bases). CDR1 is SGHAT and CDR2 is FQNNGV in the germline V gene. V was pared by 3 bases and J by 1 base, with 13 bases between. This CDR3 has 16 amino acids. This chain's CDR3 is CASSFYREMSGNTIYF. The CDR3 coding sequence is TGTGCCAGCAGCTTCTACAGGGAAATGTCTGGAAACACCATATATTTT. The whole variable domain, filled in from reference TRBV11-2 and TRBJ1-3, reads EAGVAQSPRYKIIEKRQSVAFWCNPISGHATLYWYQQILGQGPKLLIQFQNNGVVDDSQLPKDRFSAERLKGVDSTLKIQPAKLEDSAVYLCASSFYREMSGNTIYFGEGSWLTVV.

Worth noting for this clonotype: The CDR3 end shows no conserved phenylalanine or tryptophan, and so a read error is likely. J is TRBJ1-2 and V is TRBV11-2; D is ambiguous. The CDR3 covers 14 residues. V was pared by 1 base and J by 4 bases, with 10 bases between. Germline V CDR1 and CDR2: SGHAT, FQNNGV. CDR3 sequence: CASSLARQSYGYTS. In DNA form, the CDR3 reads TGTGCCAGCAGCTTAGCTCGGCAGAGCTATGGCTACACCTCC.

The chain recombines TRBV28 with TRBJ1-1; D ambiguous. Trimming pared 3 bases from V and 4 bases from J, leaving 9 bases between. Germline lookup yields CDR1 MDHEN and CDR2 SYDVKM. CDR3 length: 13 residues. The DNA for the CDR3 is TGTGCCAGCAGTTTGGGGAGATCCACTGAAGCTTTCTTT. It translates to CASSLGRSTEAFF.

This clonotype was detected a few times. This chain joins TRBV7-8 and TRBJ2-1; 9 nucleotides line up with TRBD2. Germline values: CDR1 SGHVS, CDR2 FQNEAQ. The CDR3 covers 16 residues. V shed 1 base, J shed 8 bases, and the junction held 9 bases outside the gene matches. The CDR3 sequence is CASSLEDSGSSDEQFF. For the CDR3, the DNA is TGTGCCAGCAGCTTAGAAGATAGCGGGAGTAGCGATGAGCAGTTCTTC.

This rearrangement joins TRBV6-5 to TRBJ2-4; D may be TRBD1 (6 bases). The tail of the sequence fits TRBJ2-1 better, so the J call may be wrong. The CDR3 consists of 15 residues. CDR1 is MNHEY and CDR2 is SVGAGI in the germline V gene. CDR3 sequence reads: CASSYLAGSGDIQFF. CDR3 DNA: TGTGCCAGCAGTTACTTGGCAGGGTCAGGGGACATTCAGTTCTTC.

This sequence joins TRBV4-2 and TRBJ2-3; D perhaps matches TRBD1 (5 bases). CDR1 is LGHNA, CDR2 YNFKEQ, per germline. The V end lost 0 bases, the J end lost 2 bases, and 9 bases lay between the germline ends. This CDR3 spans 15 amino acids. CDR3 DNA sequence: TGTGCCAGCAGCCAAGAGGTCAGGGACACAGATACGCAGTATTTT. This codes for CASSQEVRDTDTQYF.

This chain joins TRBV11-2 and TRBJ2-7; no firm D call. V lost 1 base to trimming and J lost 2 bases, with 15 bases between them. The CDR3 runs 16 residues. Germline CDR1 SGHAT, CDR2 FQNNGV. The CDR3 is CASSLGGGSSAYEQYF. CDR3 nucleotides: TGTGCCAGCAGCTTAGGGGGTGGATCTTCCGCCTACGAGCAGTACTTC.

The chain joins TRBV29-1 to TRBJ2-7, with TRBD2 matching over 7 bases. The ends lost 3 bases at V and 4 bases at J; junction bases unmatched: 6. The CDR3 is 13 residues long. Germline CDR1 SQVTM, CDR2 ANQGSEA. The DNA for the CDR3 is TGCAGCGTTGAGGGAGGGACGGGGTACGAGCAGTACTTC. This encodes CSVEGGTGYEQYF.

For this clonotype: This CDR3 fails to terminate in the conserved phenylalanine or tryptophan, so it likely reflects a read error. The rearrangement links TRBV11-2 to TRBJ2-7; weak D call: TRBD1 (5 bases). Germline CDR1 reads SGHAT; CDR2 reads FQNNGV. There are 15 residues in the CDR3. CDR3 coding DNA: TGTGCCAGTAGCTCCCTAGGGGCCCGTTCCTACGAGCAGTACTTA. Protein: CASSSLGARSYEQYL.

The V gene is TRBV7-9, the J gene TRBJ2-2; TRBD2 aligns across 8 bases. From germline, CDR1 is SEHNR and CDR2 FQNEAQ (reference sequence). After removal of 4 bases from V and 2 bases from J, the junction contained 9 bases not matched to a gene. The CDR3 consists of 17 residues. The CDR3, as DNA: TGTGCCAGCAGCTCCCCATCGGGAGGGCCTAACACCGGGGAGCTGTTTTTT. It encodes CASSSPSGGPNTGELFF.

This rearrangement joins TRBV12-3 or TRBV12-4 to TRBJ2-2; 10 bases line up with TRBD2. V dropped 6 bases and J dropped 0; count of bases not matched to a gene: 1. The length of the CDR3 is 15 residues. The CDR3: CASRLAGANTGELFF. The CDR3 nucleotides read TGTGCCAGCAGGCTAGCGGGGGCGAACACCGGGGAGCTGTTTTTT.

On this clonotype: Since a much larger clone is just one base distant, this may be a read error. This chain joins TRBV7-9 and TRBJ2-5, with D hard to call. This CDR3 has 13 residues. V was shortened by 5 bases and J by 1 base, with 8 bases between the two germline ends. Looked up from germline, CDR1 is SEHNR and CDR2 is FQNEAQ (reference sequence). DNA of the CDR3: TGTGCCAGCAGCCCCGGACCCCAAGAGACCCAGTACTTC. Amino acids: CASSPGPQETQYF.

Note on this clonotype: At one end the junction does not follow the germline gene, possibly because of a read error. This chain links TRBV28 with TRBJ2-1; D is ambiguous. This CDR3 region has 12 residues. The germline gives CDR1 MDHEN, CDR2 SYDVKM. The CDR3, as DNA: TGTGCCAGCAGGAAGGCGTACAATAAGCAGTTCTTC. It translates to CASRKAYNKQFF. The entire variable domain, with the rest obtained from reference TRBV28 and TRBJ2-1, is as follows: DVKVTQSSRYLVKRTGEKVFLECVQDMDHENMFWYRQDPGLGLRLIYFSYDVKMKEKGDIPEGYSVSREKKERFSLILESASTNQTSMYLCASRKAYNKQFFGPGTRLTVL.

A note on this clonotype: A junction boundary mismatches the germline segment, possibly from a read error. CDR3 protein: CASSRRQAISTYTQYF. For the CDR3, the DNA is TGTGCCAGCAGCCGACGACAGGCAATTAGCACATATACGCAGTATTTT. This rearrangement joins TRBV7-9 to TRBJ2-3, with D tentatively TRBD1 (6 bases). CDR3 length: 16 residues. In germline, CDR1 is SEHNR, CDR2 FQNEAQ (reference sequence).

On this clonotype itself: Since a much larger clone is just one base distant, this may be a read error. The CDR3 sequence: CASSLVTGQGYNEQFF. In DNA, the CDR3 is TGTGCCAGCAGCTTAGTGACGGGACAGGGCTACAATGAGCAGTTCTTC. J is TRBJ2-1 and V is TRBV11-3; 9 bases are a match to TRBD1. The trim removed 1 base at V and 3 bases at J, leaving 4 bases unmatched. The length of the CDR3 is 16 residues. Germline CDR1 reads SGHNT; CDR2 reads YENEEA.

Notes on this clonotype: With a much larger clone just one base away, this may be a read error. The chain employs TRBV29-1 and TRBJ2-3; weak D call: TRBD2 (6 bases). Germline V CDR1 and CDR2: SQVTM, ANQGSEA. The CDR3 contains 14 residues. Between the trimmed V and J ends, which lost 8 bases and 6 bases, there was a span of 21 bases. The chain's CDR3 is CSLAPTGVLDTQYF. The CDR3 bases are TGCAGCTTAGCACCCACGGGAGTCTTGGATACGCAGTATTTT.

On this clonotype: The germline gene is not matched at one end of the junction; a read error may be the cause. The chain has TRBV6-1 and TRBJ2-5; D call uncertain. Germline V CDR1 and CDR2: MNHNS, SASEGT. This CDR3 contains 13 residues. The CDR3 loop is CASRRHFQVTQYF. The DNA for the CDR3 is TGTGCCAGCAGGAGACACTTCCAAGTGACCCAGTACTTC.

As regards this clonotype: Sequence at one end of the junction differs from germline and may be a read error. The rearrangement uses TRBV12-3 or TRBV12-4 and TRBJ1-5, with D uncertain. This CDR3 comprises 16 residues. CDR3 nucleotide sequence: TGTGGCAGCACCTCTCGGCCGGGGTCAGGCAATCAGCCCCAGCATTTT. It is translated as CGSTSRPGSGNQPQHF.

The rearrangement joins TRBV5-4 to TRBJ2-6; 7 bases agree with TRBD2. The CDR3 sequence is 15 residues long. CDR1 and CDR2 from the germline V gene are SGHNT and YYREEE (reference sequence). With V trimmed by 4 bases and J by 0 bases, 1 base remained unmatched. The CDR3, as DNA: TGTGCCAGCAGCGGCGGGAGCTCTGGGGCCAACGTCCTGACTTTC. As protein: CASSGGSSGANVLTF.

This clonotype was seen only a few times. J is TRBJ2-1 and V is TRBV13; TRBD2 aligns across 8 bases. J gave up 5 bases and V 0 bases, and 3 bases lay outside the gene matches. The germline CDR1 and CDR2 sequences are PRHDT and FYEKMQ (reference sequence). The CDR3 has 15 amino acids. For the CDR3, the DNA is TGTGCCAGCAGCTTAGGGTCGGGACTAGACAATGAGCAGTTCTTC. Translation: CASSLGSGLDNEQFF. Filled out from reference TRBV13 and TRBJ2-1, the complete variable domain reads AAGVIQSPRHLIKEKRETATLKCYPIPRHDTVYWYQQGPGQDPQFLISFYEKMQSDKGSIPDRFSAQQFSDYHSELNMSSLELGDSALYFCASSLGSGLDNEQFFGPGTRLTVL.

The CDR3 nucleotides are TGCAGCGTTGAGACTAGCGGGAGGATCCACGAGCAGTACTTC. This translates into CSVETSGRIHEQYF. This chain uses TRBV29-1 with TRBJ2-7, with 13 bases identical to TRBD2. Germline V gene sequence: CDR1 SQVTM, CDR2 ANQGSEA. This CDR3 contains 14 residues. V shed 3 bases, J shed 5 bases, and the junction held 4 bases outside the gene matches.

This rearrangement joins TRBV28 to TRBJ2-2; weak D call: TRBD2 (6 bases). The V and J ends lost 5 bases and 7 bases respectively, with 20 bases between them. The CDR3 runs 16 residues. Germline CDR1 reads MDHEN; CDR2 reads SYDVKM. In nucleotides, the CDR3 is TGTGCCAGCAGTAACTCCTACGGCCGGAGGGTCGGGGAGCTGTTTTTT. It translates to CASSNSYGRRVGELFF.

The chain is built from TRBV12-3 or TRBV12-4 and TRBJ2-7; TRBD2 aligns across 14 bases. The CDR3 consists of 16 residues. The trim removed 6 bases at V and 6 bases at J, leaving 10 bases unmatched. This CDR3 reads CASSTGLAGATGEQYF. CDR3 nucleotides: TGTGCCAGCAGCACGGGACTAGCGGGAGCAACCGGCGAGCAGTACTTC.

A few counts support this clonotype. The genes are TRBV29-1 and TRBJ2-7; TRBD1 matches at 10 bases. CDR1 and CDR2 from the germline V gene are SQVTM and ANQGSEA. The CDR3 is 17 amino acids. Trimming took 4 bases from V and 3 from J; bases not matched to a gene: 15. Here the CDR3 DNA reads TGCAGCGTTGTGGTTCCCCGAAGACAGGGGGCCCTCTACGAGCAGTACTTC. Its translation: CSVVVPRRQGALYEQYF.